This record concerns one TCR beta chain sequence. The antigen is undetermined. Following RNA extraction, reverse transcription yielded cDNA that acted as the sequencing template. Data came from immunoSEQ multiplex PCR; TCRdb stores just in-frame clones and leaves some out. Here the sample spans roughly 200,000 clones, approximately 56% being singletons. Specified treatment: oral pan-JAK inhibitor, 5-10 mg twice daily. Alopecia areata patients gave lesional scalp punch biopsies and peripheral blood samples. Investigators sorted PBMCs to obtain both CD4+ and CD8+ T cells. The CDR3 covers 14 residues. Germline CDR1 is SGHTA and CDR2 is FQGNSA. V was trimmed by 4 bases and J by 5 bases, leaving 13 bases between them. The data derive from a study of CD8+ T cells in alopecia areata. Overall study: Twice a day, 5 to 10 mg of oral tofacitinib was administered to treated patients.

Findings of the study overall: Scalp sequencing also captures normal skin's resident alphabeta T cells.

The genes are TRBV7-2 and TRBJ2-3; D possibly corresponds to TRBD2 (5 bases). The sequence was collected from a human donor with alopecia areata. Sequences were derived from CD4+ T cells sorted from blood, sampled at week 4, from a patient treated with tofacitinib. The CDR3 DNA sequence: TGTGCCAGCAGCTCCGGACTGATGGGAGATACGCAGTATTTT. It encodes CASSSGLMGDTQYF.